The T cell receptor beta chain under discussion was sequenced for a study of blood T cells in healthy people across ages. Next came a second PCR, run for about 6 to 11 cycles, which used a sample-barcoded 5' primer along with a J-beta primer mix. Every cDNA molecule bore a tag from a template-switch adaptor containing 12 random nucleotides. TCRdb called the 5' RACE reads again in MiXCR, with one record for every CDR3 protein. The repertoire includes around 520,000 distinct CDR3 sequences, 27% of them detected once, and over 3.5% sits in the top ten. A few counts support this clonotype. The target antigen is unknown. Germline V gene data show CDR1 as SGHRS and CDR2 as YFSETQ. The CDR3 consists of 15 residues. The ends were cut back, 2 bases at V and 1 base at J, with 12 bases in the middle. No fewer than 5.5 micrograms of total RNA were isolated from every sample. Study-level results: Any changes in expanded clonotypes were possibly confounded, as donor CMV status remained unknown. Any conclusive comparison of naive versus antigen-experienced cells was prevented by using unsorted PBMCs.

These data are also associated with another study on T cells of mothers and their children.

The genes are TRBV5-1 and TRBJ2-5; no clear D. The source is a boy younger than 10 in good health. The sample comprised blood. This chain's CDR3 is CASSFSRQPQETQYF. CDR3 nucleotides: TGCGCCAGCAGCTTTAGTAGGCAACCCCAAGAGACCCAGTACTTC.